This entry describes one T cell receptor (beta chain). The data belong to a study of control samples from healthy donors and cancer patients. There are 14 residues in the CDR3. From germline, CDR1 is MNHEY and CDR2 SVGAGI. The V end was cut by 2 bases, the J end by 5 bases, with 12 bases between. The assay was immunoSEQ multiplex PCR, and TCRdb's table has in-frame clones only and misses some. The top ten hold just over 2% of the sample, which has over 150,000 clones, approximately 91% seen once. Sequenced: blood. The chain uses TRBV6-5 and TRBJ2-5, with a tentative D call TRBD2 (6 bases). This receptor was identified in a woman aged 35 to 49 in good health. The CDR3: CASSYGAGIETQYF. In DNA form, the CDR3 reads TGTGCCAGCAGTTACGGGGCGGGGATCGAGACCCAGTACTTC.